This TCR beta chain was obtained from a study of blood T cells in healthy people across ages. PCR was performed a second time for about 6 to 12 cycles using a sample-barcoded 5' primer and a J-beta primer mix. MiXCR was run by TCRdb on the 5' RACE reads, yielding one entry per CDR3 protein. Of 1.5 million to 2 million distinct CDR3 sequences listed, roughly 49% are singletons. A remark on this clonotype: The antigen is not known.

Study-level results: Possibly, changes in expanded clonotypes were confounded because donor CMV status was unknown.

The CDR3 loop spans 13 amino acids. Germline CDR1 reads MNHEY; CDR2 reads SVGEGT. The TCR was taken from a woman aged 40 to 49 in good health. The chain joins TRBV6-2 or TRBV6-3 to TRBJ2-5; unclear D gene. With the DNA end fitting TRBJ2-7 better, the J assignment may be wrong. The sample consisted of blood. The CDR3 DNA reads TGTGCCACCAAATCGACCGGACGATTCGAGCAGTACTTC. Residues: CATKSTGRFEQYF.